The sequence of this T cell receptor beta chain was determined in a study of T cell responses to AZD1222 COVID-19 vaccine. Sequenced by immunoSEQ multiplex PCR; TCRdb stores in-frame clones only, minus some. The sample yields more than 70,000 clones, 87% seen once. This CDR3 region has 13 residues. Trimming left V 5 bases short and J 8 bases short, with 15 bases between. This chain joins TRBV12-3 or TRBV12-4 and TRBJ1-2; maybe TRBD1 (5 bases). The material sequenced was peripheral blood, taken on day 0 of AZD1222 vaccination. The clonotype was recovered from an adult in good health. CDR3 sequence (DNA): TGTGCCAGCAGTCTCCCAGCGGGGCTGGGCTACACCTTC. The encoded protein is CASSLPAGLGYTF.